A selection of T cell receptor beta chains follows, all from one sample in a study of CD8+ T cells in alopecia areata. Clones were read by immunoSEQ multiplex PCR, and TCRdb kept only the in-frame ones, dropping some. This sample has about 210,000 clones, with around 57% found just once. Sequenced material: CD4+ T cells sorted from blood, taken at week 4, from a patient treated with tofacitinib. The receptors were gathered from a human donor with alopecia areata. Both conserved end residues are trimmed from each CDR3. Clone sizes are given selectively: once, few, many, or a class where the clone is expanded.

V,size,length,J,CDR3
TRBV29-1,NA,9,TRBJ2-4,SVSVGNIQY
TRBV5-4,NA,12,TRBJ1-2,ASSLLQGPGGYT
TRBV29-1,few,9,TRBJ2-3,SVDLADTQY
TRBV5-6,NA,14,TRBJ2-7,ASSRGVGTWPYEQY
TRBV25-1,NA,12,TRBJ1-2,ASSERGGGYGYT
TRBV29-1,NA,11,TRBJ2-3,SSSGGSTDTQY
TRBV4-1,NA,14,TRBJ2-1,ASSQETSVSVYEQF
TRBV7-2,NA,14,TRBJ1-5,ASSLENNQVNQPQH
TRBV30,NA,13,TRBJ1-1,AWSEGSRTGTEAF
TRBV5-1,NA,15,TRBJ1-6,ASSLAPPGQGNSPLH
TRBV29-1,NA,9,TRBJ1-1,SAAIGTEAF
TRBV6-6,few,12,TRBJ1-3,ASSYSLSGNTIY
TRBV2,once,11,TRBJ2-7,ASSRDNRVEQY
TRBV9,few,13,TRBJ1-1,ASSPTIWENTEAF
TRBV7-2,NA,10,TRBJ2-1,ASSSLMNEQF
TRBV15,NA,12,TRBJ2-5,ATSTPGGQETQY
TRBV30,NA,11,TRBJ1-1,AWSAGKRTEAF
TRBV30,NA,10,TRBJ1-2,AWSGQGVMYT
TRBV29-1,NA,11,TRBJ1-2,SVEVKEGGGYT
TRBV4-3,few,14,TRBJ2-2,ASSQPGQGRTGELF
TRBV7-8,NA,14,TRBJ1-2,ASSLVPRQGSYGYT
TRBV25-1,NA,13,TRBJ2-6,ASSVGGRGANVLT
TRBV5-1,NA,14,TRBJ2-5,ASSPGVAGSQETQY
TRBV30,NA,13,TRBJ2-1,AWSTLGQGSNEQF
TRBV2,NA,14,TRBJ2-3,ASSAETSGGVDTQY
TRBV30,once,10,TRBJ1-1,AGHRVNTEAF
TRBV5-6,NA,14,TRBJ2-7,ASSPSDRIISYEQY
TRBV2,once,12,TRBJ2-2,ASSEQGATGELF
TRBV5-1,few,14,TRBJ1-4,ASSKGQGATNEKLF
TRBV30,NA,9,TRBJ1-1,AWRENTEAF
TRBV9,NA,13,TRBJ2-3,ASSVGRGSTDTQY
TRBV30,NA,10,TRBJ2-1,AWSVTRFEQF
TRBV13,NA,13,TRBJ1-3,ASSLTVSSGNTIY
TRBV29-1,NA,13,TRBJ2-1,SVEMTSGGAGEQF
TRBV2,NA,14,TRBJ1-5,ASSGQGAVGNQPQH
TRBV10-3,NA,11,TRBJ2-5,AIGGFRGETQY
TRBV29-1,NA,10,TRBJ1-1,SVGRINTEAF
TRBV5-6,NA,13,TRBJ2-1,ASSLDRGGFNEQF
TRBV29-1,NA,11,TRBJ2-1,SVDGQSYNEQF
TRBV2,NA,9,TRBJ2-1,ASRPDRGMF
TRBV9,NA,15,TRBJ2-5,ASSVDLAGGQQETQY
TRBV6-6,few,13,TRBJ1-2,ASSGQGASSRGYT
TRBV12-5,NA,12,TRBJ2-5,ASVATGGWETQY
TRBV27,NA,17,TRBJ1-5,ASSPTQYSELTSNQPQH
TRBV7-3,NA,13,TRBJ2-3,ASSLIGSLTDTQY
TRBV19,NA,13,TRBJ2-2,ASSKTGVNTGELF
TRBV29-1,NA,12,TRBJ2-1,SVDSDRKNNEQF
TRBV7-6,NA,12,TRBJ2-5,ASSHGRDQETQY
TRBV6-5,few,12,TRBJ1-6,ATRWTGSNSPLH
TRBV29-1,NA,10,TRBJ1-2,SVLGENYGYT
TRBV6-5,NA,12,TRBJ2-7,ASSYGAGNYEQY